The 17 T cell receptor beta chains below all came from one sample that was sequenced in a study of blood T cell repertoires in COVID-19. The assay was immunoSEQ multiplex PCR, and TCRdb's table has in-frame clones only and misses some. In the table there are roughly 110,000 clones, about 84% of which are singletons. Specimen: peripheral blood. The receptor set was obtained from a man aged 50-60 years with acute or convalescent COVID-19.

The J gene is TRBJ2-6, the V gene TRBV3-1 (or the pseudogene TRBV3-2); D ambiguous. The CDR3 spans 14 residues. Germline V gene sequence: CDR1 LGHDT, CDR2 YNNKEL (reference sequence). V shed 7 bases and J shed 1 base, with 8 bases lying between them. CDR3 sequence (DNA): TGTGCCAGCACCTCGCGATCTGGGGCCAACGTCCTGACTTTC. This codes for CASTSRSGANVLTF.

V usage is TRBV19 and J usage is TRBJ2-2, with TRBD1 identical over 7 bases. Germline CDR1 reads LNHDA; CDR2 reads SQIVND (reference sequence). This CDR3 contains 16 residues. The V gene end was trimmed by 2 bases and the J gene end by 4 bases; junction bases not matched to a gene: 7. CDR3 DNA: TGTGCCAGTAGTATAAGGGGGCGGGTCCTCACCGGGGAGCTGTTTTTT. It codes for CASSIRGRVLTGELFF.

This clone occurred once. The CDR3 bases are TGTGCCAGCAGTGAAAATGCGGGGGGGAATGAGCAGTTCTTC. Translated, it gives CASSENAGGNEQFF. The genes are TRBV6-1 and TRBJ2-1; 9 positions match TRBD2. V lost 2 bases to trimming and J lost 7 bases; unmatched junction nucleotides: 3. CDR3 size: 14 residues. The germline CDR1 and CDR2 sequences are MNHNS and SASEGT.

This clone was recorded only once. This chain connects TRBV12-3 or TRBV12-4 to TRBJ1-5, with TRBD1 identical over 8 bases. The CDR3 consists of 12 residues. With 8 bases clipped from V and 8 bases from J, the junction kept 5 bases outside the gene matches. CDR3 bases: TGTGCCAGCCGCAGGGGGCAAGAGCCCCAGCATTTT. Translated: CASRRGQEPQHF.

The J gene is TRBJ1-3, the V gene TRBV28; 8 nucleotides line up with TRBD1. CDR1 is MDHEN, CDR2 SYDVKM, per germline. CDR3 length equals 17 residues. V lost 2 bases, J lost 0 bases, and 6 bases stayed unmatched. The CDR3 reads CASSLPWGQVSGNTIYF. The CDR3 nucleotides are TGTGCCAGCAGTTTACCTTGGGGACAGGTCTCTGGAAACACCATATATTTT.

This chain links TRBV6-2 or TRBV6-3 with TRBJ1-2; maybe TRBD1 (6 bases). Trimming removed 0 bases from V and 4 bases from J, with 12 bases in between. The CDR3 extends over 15 amino acids. Germline CDR1 MNHEY, CDR2 SVGEGT. CDR3 nucleotides: TGTGCCAGCAGTTACTCGAGGACAGACGTCTATGGCTACACCTTC. Translated: CASSYSRTDVYGYTF.

This clone has only one observation. The chain's CDR3 is CASSAGTGYEQYF. The CDR3 DNA reads TGTGCCAGCTCCGCCGGGACAGGCTACGAGCAGTACTTC. The J gene is TRBJ2-7, the V gene TRBV18, with 8 nucleotides matching TRBD1. The germline CDR1 and CDR2 sequences are KGHSH and LQKENI. This CDR3 comprises 13 residues. V lost 6 bases to trimming and J lost 3 bases; unmatched junction nucleotides: 4.

The gene calls are TRBV19 and TRBJ2-1; D might be TRBD1 (6 bases). V was shortened by 9 bases and J by 3 bases, with 12 bases between the two germline ends. The CDR3 loop spans 13 amino acids. Germline CDR1 is LNHDA and CDR2 is SQIVND (reference sequence). The CDR3 loop reads CASQGQFYNEQFF. The DNA of the CDR3 is TGTGCCAGCCAGGGGCAGTTCTACAATGAGCAGTTCTTC.

On this clone: Other DNA sequences in this specimen translate into the identical CDR3. V gene TRBV2 combines with J gene TRBJ1-3, with D perhaps matching TRBD1 (6 bases). With 6 bases removed from V and 0 bases from J, the gap between germline ends came to 12 bases. Germline CDR1 reads SNHLY; CDR2 reads FYNNEI. The CDR3 totals 15 residues. The CDR3 nucleotides are TGTGCCAGCAGCGGCGACAGGAACTCTGGAAACACCATATATTTT. The encoded protein is CASSGDRNSGNTIYF.

The chain links TRBV3-1 (or the pseudogene TRBV3-2) to TRBJ2-1, with 12 bases fitting TRBD2. V was clipped by 1 base and J by 4 bases; unmatched bases: 11. CDR1 LGHDT and CDR2 YNNKEL come from the germline V gene (reference sequence). The CDR3 length is 19 residues. The CDR3 bases are TGTGCCAGCAGCCAAGTCAGACTAGCGGGGGCCAGACCTTACAATGAGCAGTTCTTC. Translated: CASSQVRLAGARPYNEQFF.

This chain connects TRBV9 to TRBJ2-5, with a tentative D call TRBD1 (5 bases). This CDR3 has 15 residues. In germline, CDR1 is SGDLS, CDR2 YYNGEE. V was shortened by 4 bases and J by 5 bases, with 18 bases between the two germline ends. The CDR3 is CASSPTAGKRETQYF. In DNA, the CDR3 is TGTGCCAGCAGCCCGACGGCAGGGAAAAGGGAGACCCAGTACTTC.

This chain links TRBV7-2 with TRBJ2-1, with a weak D call TRBD1 (6 bases). Germline CDR1 is SGHTA and CDR2 is FQGNSA. The CDR3 runs to 13 residues. The V and J ends lost 3 bases and 4 bases respectively, with 7 bases between them. CDR3 nucleotide sequence: TGTGCCAGCAGCTTGGACAGTTACAATGAGCAGTTCTTC. This encodes CASSLDSYNEQFF.

The CDR3 nucleotides read TGTGCCAGCAGTGATAGAGGTCCTGGGGGCAGGAACTATGGCTACACCTTC. It is translated as CASSDRGPGGRNYGYTF. The gene calls are TRBV6-1 and TRBJ1-2; D possibly corresponds to TRBD1 (6 bases). V lost 3 bases to trimming and J lost 2 bases, with 19 bases between them. This CDR3 has 17 amino acids. Germline CDR1 is MNHNS and CDR2 is SASEGT.

This rearrangement joins TRBV5-8 to TRBJ2-7; maybe TRBD1 (6 bases). Germline CDR1 is SGHTS and CDR2 is YDEGEE. The CDR3 has 16 residues. Trimming stripped 4 bases from V and 6 bases from J, with 23 bases between. The CDR3 protein is CASSHHRTVHCGEQYF. The CDR3 DNA follows: TGTGCCAGCAGCCATCATAGGACAGTCCACTGCGGCGAGCAGTACTTC.

This chain links TRBV3-1 (or the pseudogene TRBV3-2) with TRBJ2-2; weak D call: TRBD1 (6 bases). This CDR3 is 16 amino acids long. Per the germline V gene, CDR1 is LGHDT and CDR2 is YNNKEL (reference sequence). Trimming removed 0 bases from V and 7 bases from J, with 15 bases in between. In DNA, the CDR3 is TGTGCCAGCAGCCAAGATTTAACAGGGCTTGACGGGGAGCTGTTTTTT. It yields the protein CASSQDLTGLDGELFF.

V usage is TRBV5-1 and J usage is TRBJ2-3, with 10 bases lining up with TRBD2. This CDR3 comprises 17 residues. CDR1 SGHRS and CDR2 YFSETQ come from the germline V gene. The ends lost 4 bases at V and 1 base at J; junction bases unmatched: 9. CDR3 DNA sequence: TGCGCCAGCAGCGTGGGGGTCCTAGCGGGGGGCACAGATACGCAGTATTTT. Protein sequence: CASSVGVLAGGTDTQYF.

This clone showed up just a few times. The rearrangement uses TRBV30 and TRBJ1-5, with 7 bases that match TRBD1. V dropped 0 bases and J dropped 3; count of bases not matched to a gene: 5. The germline CDR1 and CDR2 sequences are GTSNPN and SVGIG (reference sequence). The CDR3 runs 15 residues. The CDR3 DNA reads as TGTGCCTGGAGTGTAGCAGGGGGTTCCAATCAGCCCCAGCATTTT. The encoded protein is CAWSVAGGSNQPQHF. Filled out from reference TRBV30 and TRBJ1-5, the complete variable domain reads SQTIHQWPATLVQPVGSPLSLECTVEGTSNPNLYWYRQAAGRGLQLLFYSVGIGQISSEVPQNLSASRPQDRQFILSSKKLLLSDSGFYLCAWSVAGGSNQPQHFGDGTRLSIL.